A selection of T cell receptor beta chains follows, all from one sample in a study of blood T cell repertoires in COVID-19. Sequencing used immunoSEQ multiplex PCR; TCRdb keeps in-frame clones, though not all of them. The top ten clones hold 0.8% to 1% of a sample with around 110,000 clones, 80% to 85% of them seen once. The sequencing input was peripheral blood. These receptors were obtained from a woman in her seventies with acute or convalescent COVID-19. The CDR3 runs from the conserved cysteine through the conserved F or W. Expanded clones get a size class; other rows say once, few or many, or leave the size out.

13 TRBV6-5 . CASSTQGNQPQHF
14 TRBV28 . CASSYTSSGNTIYF
16 TRBV7-8 . CASSLVGTAGPYGYTF
13 TRBV2 . CASRVAGQETQYF
14 TRBV5-4 . CASSVDRGTHEQYF
15 TRBV2 . CASTGQGFGTDTQYF
15 TRBV7-3 . CASSPGLAGIDTQYF
15 TRBV19 . CASSIQGAGRETQYF
17 TRBV2 . CASSPGGGAATNEKLFF
15 TRBV19 few CASSIAGAGADTQYF
12 TRBV29-1 . CSVERGADEQYF
14 TRBV28 . CASSPGQGKSEQYF
13 TRBV27 . CASSPSSRYEQFF
15 TRBV4-1 . CASSGGTGHIDTIYF
13 TRBV12-3/TRBV12-4 . CASSFTGNQPQHF
15 TRBV7-3 . CASSASAGSQNEQYF
14 TRBV6-5 . CASGYGSNIGELFF
15 TRBV5-5 . CASSLRQGVGQPQHF
16 TRBV9 few CASSVDVGALSGELFF
17 TRBV7-8 . CASSLGTGGVRTGELFF
15 TRBV12-5 . CASGRSGDFQETQYF
12 TRBV11-2 . CASSLSGIGAFF
14 TRBV5-1 . CASSSQGMNTEAFF
13 TRBV6-5 . CASRDRVNSPLHF
13 TRBV3-1/TRBV3-2 . CASSLTGYNEQFF
14 TRBV7-3 . CATAAGGSTDTQYF
14 TRBV12-5 . CASGLNAVPGTQYF